This T cell receptor beta chain appears in the sequencing data of a study of blood T cell repertoires in COVID-19. Profiled with immunoSEQ multiplex PCR; TCRdb holds only in-frame clones, not every one. The sample shows about 260,000 clones, approximately 86% of them seen only once. CDR1 and CDR2 from the germline V gene are SGHAT and FQNNGV. This CDR3 region has 13 residues. With 5 bases clipped from V and 5 bases from J, the junction kept 3 bases outside the gene matches. The sequenced sample was peripheral blood. V is TRBV11-2 and J is TRBJ1-2; 9 bases align to TRBD1. The TCR originated in a man younger than 45 with active or convalescent COVID-19. CDR3 protein: CASSTGTGYGYTF. CDR3 DNA sequence: TGTGCCAGCAGCACAGGGACAGGGTATGGCTACACCTTC. Based on the CDR3 plus reference TRBV11-2 and TRBJ1-2, the full variable domain is EAGVAQSPRYKIIEKRQSVAFWCNPISGHATLYWYQQILGQGPKLLIQFQNNGVVDDSQLPKDRFSAERLKGVDSTLKIQPAKLEDSAVYLCASSTGTGYGYTFGSGTRLTVV.